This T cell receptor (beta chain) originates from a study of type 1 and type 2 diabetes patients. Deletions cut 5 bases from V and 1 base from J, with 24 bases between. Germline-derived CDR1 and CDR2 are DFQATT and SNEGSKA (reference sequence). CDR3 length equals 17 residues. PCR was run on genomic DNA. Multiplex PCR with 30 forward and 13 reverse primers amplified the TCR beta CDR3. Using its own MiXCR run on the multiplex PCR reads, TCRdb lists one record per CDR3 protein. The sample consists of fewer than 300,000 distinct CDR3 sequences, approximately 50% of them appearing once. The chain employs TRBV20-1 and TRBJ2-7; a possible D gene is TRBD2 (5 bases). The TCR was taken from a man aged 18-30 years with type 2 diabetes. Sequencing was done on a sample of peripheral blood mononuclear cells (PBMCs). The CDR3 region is CSAQDQHRRDWSYEQYF. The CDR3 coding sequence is TGCAGTGCTCAAGACCAGCATCGTCGGGATTGGTCCTACGAGCAGTACTTC.